This entry is about one T cell receptor (beta chain). Its specificity is unknown. The data stem from a study of cytotoxic CD8 clonotypes in ibrutinib-treated CLL. Study-wide results and caveats: Public clonotypes (which were uncommon) either contracted or remained stable on treatment. At the start, clonality exceeded age-matched healthy donors and followed circulating CD8+ T-cell counts.

Produced via immunoSEQ multiplex PCR; TCRdb's table is partial and in-frame only. The sample records more than 110,000 clones, 76% being singletons. CDR3 length: 13 residues. Unmatched junction bases numbered 2, after V lost 6 bases and J lost 3 bases. The germline CDR1 and CDR2 sequences are MNHEY and SMNVEV (reference sequence). Sample: PBMCs, taken after 24 months of ibrutinib treatment. J is TRBJ2-3 and V is TRBV27; 8 nucleotides align to TRBD2. This receptor was taken from a human donor with chronic lymphocytic leukemia. DNA of the CDR3: TGTGCCAGCAGCGGACTAGCAACAGATACGCAGTATTTT. Its translation is CASSGLATDTQYF.